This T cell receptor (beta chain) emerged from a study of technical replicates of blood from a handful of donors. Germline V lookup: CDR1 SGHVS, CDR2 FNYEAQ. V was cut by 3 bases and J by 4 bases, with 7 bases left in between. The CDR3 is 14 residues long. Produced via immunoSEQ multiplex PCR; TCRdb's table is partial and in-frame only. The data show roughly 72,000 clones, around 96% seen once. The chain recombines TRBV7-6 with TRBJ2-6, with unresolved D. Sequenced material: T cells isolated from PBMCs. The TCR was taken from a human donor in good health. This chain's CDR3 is CASSFLLGANVLTF. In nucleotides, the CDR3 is TGTGCCAGCAGCTTCCTGTTAGGGGCCAACGTCCTGACTTTC.